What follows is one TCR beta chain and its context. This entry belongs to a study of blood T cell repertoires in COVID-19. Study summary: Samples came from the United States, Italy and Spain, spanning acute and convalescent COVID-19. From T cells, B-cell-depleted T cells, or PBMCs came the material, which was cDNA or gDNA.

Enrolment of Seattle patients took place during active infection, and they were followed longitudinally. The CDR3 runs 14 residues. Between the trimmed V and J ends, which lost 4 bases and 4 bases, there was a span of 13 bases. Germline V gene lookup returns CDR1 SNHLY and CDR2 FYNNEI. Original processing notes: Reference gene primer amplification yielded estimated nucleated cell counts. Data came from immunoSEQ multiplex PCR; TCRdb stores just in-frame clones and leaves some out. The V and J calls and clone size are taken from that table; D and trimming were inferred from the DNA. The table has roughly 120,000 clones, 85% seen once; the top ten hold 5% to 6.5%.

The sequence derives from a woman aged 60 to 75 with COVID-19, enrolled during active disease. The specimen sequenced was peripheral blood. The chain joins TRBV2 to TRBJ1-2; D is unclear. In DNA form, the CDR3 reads TGTGCCAGCAGTGCCGGTAGAGGGCTCTATGGCTACACCTTC. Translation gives CASSAGRGLYGYTF. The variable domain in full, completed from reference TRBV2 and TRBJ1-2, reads EPEVTQTPSHQVTQMGQEVILRCVPISNHLYFYWYRQILGQKVEFLVSFYNNEISEKSEIFDDQFSVERPDGSNFTLKIRSTKLEDSAMYFCASSAGRGLYGYTFGSGTRLTVV.